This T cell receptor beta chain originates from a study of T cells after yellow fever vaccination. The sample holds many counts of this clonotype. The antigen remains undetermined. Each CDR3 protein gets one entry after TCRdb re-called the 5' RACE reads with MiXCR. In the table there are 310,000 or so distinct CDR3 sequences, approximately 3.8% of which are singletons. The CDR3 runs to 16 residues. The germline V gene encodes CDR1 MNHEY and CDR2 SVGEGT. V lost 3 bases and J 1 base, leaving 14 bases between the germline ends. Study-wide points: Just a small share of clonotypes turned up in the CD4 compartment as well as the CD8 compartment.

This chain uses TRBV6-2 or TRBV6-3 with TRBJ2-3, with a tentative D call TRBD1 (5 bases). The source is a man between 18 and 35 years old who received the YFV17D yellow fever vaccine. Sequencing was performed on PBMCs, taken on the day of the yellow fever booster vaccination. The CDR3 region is CASSYTRASRTDTQYF. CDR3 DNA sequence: TGTGCCAGCAGTTATACCAGGGCGTCTCGCACAGATACGCAGTATTTT.